This T cell receptor beta chain was identified during a study of T cells in Graves' hyperthyroidism and ophthalmopathy. Broader study findings: Most thyroid clonotypes that were expanded above 0.001 also turned up in blood. Model-based prediction identified ophthalmopathy a median around 6.7 months prior to its onset.

Diagnoses were established using clinical symptoms, serum thyroxine and TRAb, thyroid ultrasound and orbital computed tomography. Each 10 ml fresh peripheral blood draw supplied the PBMCs. With respect to this clonotype: What it recognizes is unknown.

The CDR3 is 15 residues long. Trimming pared 0 bases from V and 1 base from J, leaving 10 bases between. Germline V gene lookup returns CDR1 SGHRS and CDR2 YFSETQ. TCR beta CDR3 regions were amplified from RNA transcripts. Primed by the HTBI set, a first-round RT-PCR was run on the TCR CDR3. MiXCR, applied by TCRdb to the multiplex PCR reads, yields one record per CDR3 protein. The sample records about 400,000 distinct CDR3 sequences, just under 15% being singletons. The V call is TRBV5-1, the J call TRBJ2-5; D is undetermined. Sequenced: blood. This sequence was found in a woman aged 25 to 39 with Graves' hyperthyroidism. The CDR3 loop reads CASSLALAIQETQYF. CDR3 in DNA: TGCGCCAGCAGCTTGGCCTTGGCCATCCAAGAGACCCAGTACTTC. The full variable domain, completed using reference TRBV5-1 and TRBJ2-5, is KAGVTQTPRYLIKTRGQQVTLSCSPISGHRSVSWYQQTPGQGLQFLFEYFSETQRNKGNFPGRFSGRQFSNSRSEMNVSTLELGDSALYLCASSLALAIQETQYFGPGTRLLVL.